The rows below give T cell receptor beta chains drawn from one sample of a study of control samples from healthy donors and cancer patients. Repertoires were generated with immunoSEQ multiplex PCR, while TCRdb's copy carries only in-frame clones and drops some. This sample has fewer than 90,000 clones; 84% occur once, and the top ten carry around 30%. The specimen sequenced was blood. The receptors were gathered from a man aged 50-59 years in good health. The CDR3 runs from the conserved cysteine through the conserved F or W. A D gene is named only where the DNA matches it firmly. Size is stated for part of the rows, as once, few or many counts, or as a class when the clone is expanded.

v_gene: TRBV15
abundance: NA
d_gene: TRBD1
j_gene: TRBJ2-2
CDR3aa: CATSRDARDRGGPGELFF
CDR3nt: TGTGCCACCAGCAGAGATGCGCGGGACAGGGGAGGGCCCGGGGAGCTGTTTTTT

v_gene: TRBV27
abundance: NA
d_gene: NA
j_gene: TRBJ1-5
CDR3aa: CASSLMRGTNQPQHF
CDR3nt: TGTGCCAGCAGTTTGATGCGGGGGACCAATCAGCCCCAGCATTTT

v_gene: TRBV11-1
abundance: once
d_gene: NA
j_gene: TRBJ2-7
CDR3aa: CASSLSSSEQYF
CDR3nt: TGTGCCAGCAGCTTATCAAGCAGCGAGCAGTACTTC

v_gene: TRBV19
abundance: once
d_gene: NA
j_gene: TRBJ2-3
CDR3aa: CASSLADTGTQYF
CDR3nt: TGTGCCAGTAGTCTAGCCGACACAGGTACGCAGTATTTT

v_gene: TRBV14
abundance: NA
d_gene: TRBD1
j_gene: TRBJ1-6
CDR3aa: CASSQGTGSNSPLHF
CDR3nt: TGTGCCAGCAGCCAAGGGACAGGGTCTAATTCACCCCTCCACTTT

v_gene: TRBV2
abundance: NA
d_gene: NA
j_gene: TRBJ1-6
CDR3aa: CASSESRTAVGSPLHF
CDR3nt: TGTGCCAGCAGTGAATCAAGGACAGCAGTTGGTTCACCCCTCCACTTT

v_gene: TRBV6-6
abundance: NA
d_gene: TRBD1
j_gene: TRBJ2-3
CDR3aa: CASSYGTGKDTQYF
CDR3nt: TGTGCCAGCAGTTACGGGACAGGGAAAGATACGCAGTATTTT

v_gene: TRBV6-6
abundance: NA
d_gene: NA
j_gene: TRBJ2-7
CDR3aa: CASTDGTNGYEQYF
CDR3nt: TGTGCCAGCACCGACGGGACAAACGGCTACGAGCAGTACTTC

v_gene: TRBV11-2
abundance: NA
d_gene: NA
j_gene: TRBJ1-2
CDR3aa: CASSGDGYGYTF
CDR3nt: TGTGCCAGCAGCGGGGACGGTTATGGCTACACCTTC

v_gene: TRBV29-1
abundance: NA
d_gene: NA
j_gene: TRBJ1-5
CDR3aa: CSVGKPQHF
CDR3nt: TGCAGCGTGGGGAAGCCCCAGCATTTT

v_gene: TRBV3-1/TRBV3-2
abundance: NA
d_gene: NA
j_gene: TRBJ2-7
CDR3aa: CASSQDRASQQYF
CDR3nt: TGTGCCAGCAGCCAAGATAGAGCCTCCCAGCAGTACTTC

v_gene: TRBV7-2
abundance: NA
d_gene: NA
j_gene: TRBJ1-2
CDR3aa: CASSPQGSYGYTF
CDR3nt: TGTGCCAGCAGCCCTCAGGGTAGCTATGGCTACACCTTC

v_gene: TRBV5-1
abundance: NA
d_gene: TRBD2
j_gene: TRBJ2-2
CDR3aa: CASSTERGTNTGELFF
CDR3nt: TGCGCCAGCAGCACAGAGCGGGGAACGAACACCGGGGAGCTGTTTTTT

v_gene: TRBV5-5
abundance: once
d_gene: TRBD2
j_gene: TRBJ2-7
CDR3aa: CASSTHGLATYEQYF
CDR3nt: TGTGCCAGCAGCACCCACGGACTAGCCACGTACGAGCAGTACTTC

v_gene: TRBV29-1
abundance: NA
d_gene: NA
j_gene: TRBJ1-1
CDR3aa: CSVDFLQEGSGAFF
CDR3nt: TGCAGCGTTGACTTTTTACAGGAAGGCTCGGGAGCTTTCTTT

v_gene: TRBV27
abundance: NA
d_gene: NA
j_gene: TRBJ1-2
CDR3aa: CASSFGRMTYGYTF
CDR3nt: TGTGCCAGCAGTTTTGGCCGAATGACGTATGGCTACACCTTC

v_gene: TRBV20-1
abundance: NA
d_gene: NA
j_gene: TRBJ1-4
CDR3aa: CSASPYLPQTGREKLFF
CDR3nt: TGCAGTGCTAGTCCCTACCTGCCACAGACGGGACGGGAAAAACTGTTTTTT

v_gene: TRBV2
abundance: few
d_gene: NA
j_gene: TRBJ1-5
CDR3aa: CASRTRGGPLQPQHF
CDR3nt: TGTGCCAGCAGGACCCGAGGTGGGCCCCTTCAGCCCCAGCATTTT

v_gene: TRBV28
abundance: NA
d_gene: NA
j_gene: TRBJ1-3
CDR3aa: CASSGQIAARNTIYF
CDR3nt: TGTGCCAGTTCGGGACAAATAGCCGCCCGAAACACCATATATTTT

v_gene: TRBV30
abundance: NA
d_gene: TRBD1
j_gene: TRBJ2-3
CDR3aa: CAWRLRDRGTDTQYF
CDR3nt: TGTGCCTGGAGGCTCCGGGACAGGGGCACAGATACGCAGTATTTT

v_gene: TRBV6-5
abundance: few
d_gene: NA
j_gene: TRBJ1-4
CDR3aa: CASSSAGVTTNEKLFF
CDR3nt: TGTGCCAGCAGTTCGGCAGGGGTAACAACTAATGAAAAACTGTTTTTT

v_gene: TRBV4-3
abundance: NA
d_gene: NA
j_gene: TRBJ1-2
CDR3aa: CASSQENLYGYTF
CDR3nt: TGCGCCAGCAGCCAAGAAAATCTCTATGGCTACACCTTC

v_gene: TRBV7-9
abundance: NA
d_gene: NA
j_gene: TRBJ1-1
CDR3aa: CASSFLRAEAFF
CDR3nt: TGTGCCAGCAGCTTCCTTAGGGCTGAAGCTTTCTTT

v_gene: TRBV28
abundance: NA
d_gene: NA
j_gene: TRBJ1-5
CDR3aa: CASRLSGSNQPQHF
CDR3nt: TGTGCCAGCCGACTAAGTGGAAGCAATCAGCCCCAGCATTTT

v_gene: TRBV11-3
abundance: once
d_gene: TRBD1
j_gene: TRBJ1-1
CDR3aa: CASSLVLAGTGAGTEAFF
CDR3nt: TGTGCCAGCAGCTTAGTTCTCGCGGGGACAGGGGCGGGCACTGAAGCTTTCTTT

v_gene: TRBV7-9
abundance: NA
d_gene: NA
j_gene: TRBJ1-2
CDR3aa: CASSSQGGGYTF
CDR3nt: TGTGCCAGCAGCTCCCAGGGAGGAGGCTACACCTTC

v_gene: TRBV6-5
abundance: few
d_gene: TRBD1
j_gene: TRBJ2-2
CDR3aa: CASRSTGGIAGELFF
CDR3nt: TGTGCCAGCAGGAGCACAGGGGGCATCGCCGGGGAGCTGTTTTTT

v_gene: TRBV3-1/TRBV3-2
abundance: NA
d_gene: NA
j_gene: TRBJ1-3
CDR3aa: CASSLSADGRVVYF
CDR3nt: TGTGCCAGCAGCCTTTCAGCGGACGGGAGGGTAGTATATTTT

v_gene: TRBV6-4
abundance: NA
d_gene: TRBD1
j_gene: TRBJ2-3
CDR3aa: CASRGTGGGDTQYF
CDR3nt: TGTGCCAGCAGAGGGACAGGGGGCGGAGATACGCAGTATTTT

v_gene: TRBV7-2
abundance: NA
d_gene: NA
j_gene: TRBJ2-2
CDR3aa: CASSSGPFTGELFF
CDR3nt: TGTGCCAGCAGCTCTGGACCTTTCACCGGGGAGCTGTTTTTT

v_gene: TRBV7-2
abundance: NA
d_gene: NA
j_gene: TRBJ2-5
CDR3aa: CASSGGRRETQYF
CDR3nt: TGTGCCAGCAGTGGGGGGAGGAGGGAGACCCAGTACTTC

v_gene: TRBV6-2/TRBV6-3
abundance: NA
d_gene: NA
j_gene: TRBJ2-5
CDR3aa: CASSYSIAGQETQYF
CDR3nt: TGTGCCAGCAGTTACTCGATTGCGGGGCAAGAGACCCAGTACTTC

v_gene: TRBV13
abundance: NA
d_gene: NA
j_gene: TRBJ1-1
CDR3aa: CASSLRSRRVAFF
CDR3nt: TGTGCCAGCAGCCTACGGTCCCGACGAGTAGCTTTCTTT

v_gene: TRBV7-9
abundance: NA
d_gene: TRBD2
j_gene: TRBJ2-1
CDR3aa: CASSPSGTSGEQFF
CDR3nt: TGTGCCAGCAGCCCTAGTGGGACTAGCGGAGAGCAGTTCTTC

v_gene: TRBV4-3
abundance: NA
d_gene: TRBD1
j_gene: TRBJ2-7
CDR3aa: CASSQDSLTGGLREQYF
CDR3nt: TGCGCCAGCAGCCAAGATTCATTGACAGGGGGCCTTCGTGAGCAGTACTTC

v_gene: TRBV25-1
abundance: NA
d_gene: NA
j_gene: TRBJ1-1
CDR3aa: CASRRVGRLNTEAFF
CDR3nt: TGTGCCAGCAGAAGGGTCGGGCGCTTGAACACTGAAGCTTTCTTT

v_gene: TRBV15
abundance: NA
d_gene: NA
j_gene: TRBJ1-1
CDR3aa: CATSDTARNTEAFF
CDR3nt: TGTGCCACCAGTGATACCGCCAGGAACACTGAAGCTTTCTTT

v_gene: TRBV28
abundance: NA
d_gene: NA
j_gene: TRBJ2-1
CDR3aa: CASSRRDGKYNEQFF
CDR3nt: TGTGCCAGCAGTCGCCGGGACGGAAAATACAATGAGCAGTTCTTC

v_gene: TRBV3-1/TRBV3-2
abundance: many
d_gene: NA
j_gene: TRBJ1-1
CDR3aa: CASSRVNTEAFF
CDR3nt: TGTGCCAGCAGCCGAGTGAACACTGAAGCTTTCTTT

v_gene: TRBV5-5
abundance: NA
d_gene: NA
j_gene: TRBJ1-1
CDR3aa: CASSSTASNTEAFF
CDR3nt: TGTGCCAGCAGCTCCACGGCCTCGAACACTGAAGCTTTCTTT

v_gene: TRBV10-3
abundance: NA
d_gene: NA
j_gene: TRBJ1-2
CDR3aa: CAITGGLLNYGYTF
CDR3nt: TGTGCCATCACTGGGGGCCTCCTTAACTATGGCTACACCTTC

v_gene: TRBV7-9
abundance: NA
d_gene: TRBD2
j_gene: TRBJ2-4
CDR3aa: CASSWRGDKNIQYF
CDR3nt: TGTGCCAGCAGTTGGCGGGGGGACAAAAACATTCAGTACTTC

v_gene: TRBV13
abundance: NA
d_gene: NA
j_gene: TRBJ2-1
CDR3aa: CASYLATSYNEQFF
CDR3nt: TGTGCCAGCTACCTAGCGACATCCTACAATGAGCAGTTCTTC

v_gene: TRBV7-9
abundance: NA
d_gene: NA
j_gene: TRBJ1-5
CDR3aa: CASSSPGSNQPQHF
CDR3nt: TGTGCCAGCAGCTCCCCGGGTAGCAATCAGCCCCAGCATTTT

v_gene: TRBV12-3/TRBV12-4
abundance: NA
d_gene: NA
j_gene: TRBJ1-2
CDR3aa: CASSFRQNYGYTF
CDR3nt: TGTGCCAGCAGTTTTCGGCAGAACTATGGCTACACCTTC

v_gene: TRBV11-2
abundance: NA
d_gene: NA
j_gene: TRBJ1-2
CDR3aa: CASSLLGLTYGYTF
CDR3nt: TGTGCCAGCAGCTTATTGGGTCTGACCTATGGCTACACCTTC

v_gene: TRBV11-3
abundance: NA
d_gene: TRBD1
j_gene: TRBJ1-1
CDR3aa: CASSKTGGAAEAFF
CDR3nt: TGTGCCAGCAGCAAGACAGGGGGCGCCGCTGAAGCTTTCTTT

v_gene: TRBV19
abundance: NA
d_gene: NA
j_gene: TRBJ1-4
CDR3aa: CASSSRRGRTNEKLFF
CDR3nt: TGTGCCAGTAGTAGTCGCAGGGGAAGGACTAATGAAAAACTGTTTTTT

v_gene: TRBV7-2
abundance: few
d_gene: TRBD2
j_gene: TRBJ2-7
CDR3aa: CASSFSSGRTYEQYF
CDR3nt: TGTGCCAGCAGCTTCTCTAGCGGGAGGACCTACGAGCAGTACTTC

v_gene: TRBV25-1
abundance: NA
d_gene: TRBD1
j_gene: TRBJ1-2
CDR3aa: CASSPLPGTGGETYGYTF
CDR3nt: TGTGCCAGCAGCCCCCTCCCCGGGACAGGGGGAGAAACCTATGGCTACACCTTC

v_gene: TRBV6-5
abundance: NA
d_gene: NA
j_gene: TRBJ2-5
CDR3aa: CASSRGPHYQETQYF
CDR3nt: TGTGCCAGCAGTAGGGGACCCCACTACCAAGAGACCCAGTACTTC

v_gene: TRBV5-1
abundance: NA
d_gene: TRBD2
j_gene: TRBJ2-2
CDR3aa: CASSLATRGGANTGELFF
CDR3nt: TGCGCCAGCAGCTTGGCCACGCGGGGGGGGGCGAACACCGGGGAGCTGTTTTTT

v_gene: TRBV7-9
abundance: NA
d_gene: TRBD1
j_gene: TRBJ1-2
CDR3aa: CASSLQDREGGYTF
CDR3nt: TGTGCCAGCAGCTTACAGGACAGGGAAGGTGGCTACACCTTC

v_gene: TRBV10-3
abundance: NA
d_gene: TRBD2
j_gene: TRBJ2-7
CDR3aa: CAISDKGGRGSSGRRSF
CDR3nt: TGTGCCATCAGTGATAAAGGGGGGCGAGGATCTAGCGGGAGGAGATCCTTC